The entry that follows covers one T cell receptor (beta chain) sequence. Antigen unknown. This specimen belongs to a study of T cell responses to AZD1222 COVID-19 vaccine. Data came from immunoSEQ multiplex PCR; TCRdb stores just in-frame clones and leaves some out. The sample comprises around 200,000 clones, approximately 94% of which are singletons, and roughly 1.7% rests with the top ten. Germline V gene lookup returns CDR1 LNHDA and CDR2 SQIVND (reference sequence). V gave up 4 bases and J gave up 4 bases, with 13 bases separating them. The CDR3 has 14 amino acids. Study observations and caveats: Nearly half of the spike-specific TCRs reportedly recognize variant regions that carry no mutations.

Specimen: peripheral blood, collected 28 days after the second AZD1222 dose. The TCR was taken from an adult who received the AZD1222 COVID-19 vaccine. This chain joins TRBV19 and TRBJ1-2; D not resolved. This CDR3 reads CASSTDGRGYGYTF. The CDR3 nucleotides are TGTGCCAGTAGTACCGACGGGCGCGGCTATGGCTACACCTTC.